Following are 24 T cell receptor beta chains from one sample sequenced in a study of cytomegalovirus exposure and HLA in healthy donors. It was with 60 Vbeta and 13 Jbeta primers that the PCR ran. Here immunoSEQ multiplex PCR was the method, and the copy in TCRdb shows in-frame clones only, minus some. The data contain about 130,000 clones, around 80% of them singletons. Material for sequencing was PBMCs. Source of these receptors: a woman between 50 and 59 years old in good health and CMV-seronegative.

The chain couples TRBV5-1 to TRBJ2-1; D unresolved. The CDR3 totals 14 residues. With 2 bases removed from V and 7 bases from J, the gap between germline ends came to 13 bases. Germline-derived CDR1 and CDR2 are SGHRS and YFSETQ. This CDR3 is CASSFGERRNEQFF. The CDR3 DNA reads as TGCGCCAGCAGCTTCGGAGAGCGAAGGAATGAGCAGTTCTTC.

This clone was seen once. The V and J genes are TRBV6-1 and TRBJ2-5, with 10 bases lining up with TRBD2. CDR1 MNHNS and CDR2 SASEGT come from the germline V gene. The V and J ends lost 7 bases and 5 bases, in that order; junction bases with no gene match: 10. The CDR3 spans 15 residues. The CDR3 here is CASKLAGTRVETQYF. The CDR3 nucleotides are TGTGCCAGCAAACTAGCGGGAACACGGGTGGAGACCCAGTACTTC.

The chain links TRBV29-1 to TRBJ1-2; D not resolved. Germline CDR1 SQVTM, CDR2 ANQGSEA. V was clipped by 6 bases and J by 5 bases, with 16 bases between them. The CDR3 has 13 amino acids. The chain's CDR3 is CSVLGGTAYGYTF. CDR3 nucleotides: TGCAGCGTCCTCGGTGGAACAGCTTATGGCTACACCTTC.

This clone showed up just a few times. The rearrangement links TRBV6-6 to TRBJ1-1; no reliable D call. Trimming stripped 5 bases from V and 6 bases from J, with 13 bases between. Germline-derived CDR1 and CDR2 are MNHNY and SVGAGI (reference sequence). The CDR3 contains 13 residues. CDR3 nucleotide sequence: TGTGCCAGCAGTCTAGAAGGGAGTCCTGAAGCTTTCTTT. This codes for CASSLEGSPEAFF.

The chain has TRBV7-2 and TRBJ2-1, with D maybe TRBD2 (6 bases). Trimming took off 5 bases at V and 1 base at J, with 12 bases between the two ends. CDR1 and CDR2 from the germline V gene are SGHTA and FQGNSA. The CDR3 loop spans 15 amino acids. CDR3: CASSPRDWSYNEQFF. The CDR3 DNA is TGTGCCAGCAGCCCCCGGGACTGGTCCTACAATGAGCAGTTCTTC. The variable domain in full, with the rest retrieved from reference TRBV7-2 and TRBJ2-1, is GAGVSQSPSNKVTEKGKDVELRCDPISGHTALYWYRQSLGQGLEFLIYFQGNSAPDKSGLPSDRFSAERTGGSVSTLTIQRTQQEDSAVYLCASSPRDWSYNEQFFGPGTRLTVL.

The chain employs TRBV7-9 and TRBJ2-7; the match to TRBD2 covers 8 bases. Per the germline V gene, CDR1 is SEHNR and CDR2 is FQNEAQ (reference sequence). Trimming removed 5 bases from V and 0 bases from J; junction bases left unmatched: 3. The CDR3 has 14 amino acids. CDR3 in amino acids: CASSTSGFSYEQYF. The CDR3 DNA sequence: TGTGCCAGCAGCACTAGCGGATTCTCCTACGAGCAGTACTTC.

The CDR3 DNA sequence: TGTGCCAGCAGCGACGGGACTAGCGGGAGGCCCCCGGCAGATACGCAGTATTTT. It is translated as CASSDGTSGRPPADTQYF. The chain is built from TRBV7-9 and TRBJ2-3; 15 bases are a match to TRBD2. The germline V gene encodes CDR1 SEHNR and CDR2 FQNEAQ (reference sequence). The V segment lost 5 bases and the J segment 4 bases; nucleotides outside the gene matches: 10. There are 18 residues in the CDR3.

V and J are TRBV5-8 and TRBJ1-5; 8 bases match TRBD1. V shed 5 bases, J shed 4 bases, and the junction held 14 bases outside the gene matches. The germline CDR1 and CDR2 sequences are SGHTS and YDEGEE. The CDR3 length is 17 residues. The CDR3 bases are TGTGCCAGCAGAGGGTTTACAGGGGGTTGGGGGAATCAGCCCCAGCATTTT. Its protein is CASRGFTGGWGNQPQHF. Supplemented by reference TRBV5-8 and TRBJ1-5, the full variable domain reads EAGVTQSPTHLIKTRGQQATLRCSPISGHTSVYWYQQALGLGLQFLLWYDEGEERNRGNFPPRFSGRQFPNYSSELNVNALELEDSALYLCASRGFTGGWGNQPQHFGDGTRLSIL.

The chain joins TRBV14 to TRBJ2-1; TRBD2 might be the D (6 bases). This CDR3 has 15 amino acids. Trimming left V 4 bases short and J 4 bases short, with 14 bases between. CDR1 SGHDN and CDR2 FVKESK come from the germline V gene. Here the CDR3 reads CASSPPGTHYNEQFF. The CDR3 DNA reads TGTGCCAGCAGCCCGCCCGGGACTCATTACAATGAGCAGTTCTTC.

The chain uses TRBV7-3 and TRBJ2-3; D might be TRBD2 (5 bases). CDR3 length: 16 residues. Germline lookup yields CDR1 SGHTA and CDR2 FQGTGA. The V end was cut by 1 base, the J end by 5 bases, with 16 bases between. In DNA form, the CDR3 reads TGTGCCAGCAGCTTAAACCCCAACGGAGGAGGAGATACGCAGTATTTT. It is translated as CASSLNPNGGGDTQYF.

This clone showed up just a few times. V is TRBV15 and J is TRBJ1-4; D is uncertain. Trimming pared 4 bases from V and 5 bases from J, leaving 11 bases between. The CDR3 covers 14 residues. The germline V gene has CDR1 LNHNV and CDR2 YYDKDF (reference sequence). Written as DNA, the CDR3 is TGTGCCACCAGCATCTCAGGTGAAAATGAAAAACTGTTTTTT. Protein sequence: CATSISGENEKLFF.

This clone turned up a few times. The rearrangement links TRBV28 to TRBJ2-7; D is possibly TRBD2 (6 bases). Germline V gene data show CDR1 as MDHEN and CDR2 as SYDVKM. The CDR3 sequence is 14 residues long. V lost 6 bases and J 2 bases, leaving 14 bases between the germline ends. The CDR3 nucleotides read TGTGCCAGCAGGGGGGGTTTAGCCCCCTACGAGCAGTACTTC. Translating it yields CASRGGLAPYEQYF.

This clone appeared a few times. This chain links TRBV13 with TRBJ2-3; TRBD2 aligns across 14 bases. Germline trimming cut 4 bases from V and 5 bases from J; bases unmatched to any gene: 8. Germline CDR1 PRHDT, CDR2 FYEKMQ (reference sequence). The CDR3 spans 17 residues. The CDR3 loop reads CASSSNSGTSGRDTQYF. The CDR3 nucleotides are TGTGCCAGCAGCTCCAATTCCGGGACTAGCGGGAGAGATACGCAGTATTTT.

The chain has TRBV7-6 and TRBJ2-2; 10 nucleotides agree with TRBD1. J lost 6 bases, V lost 3 bases, and 1 base had no gene match. CDR3 size: 14 residues. CDR1 SGHVS and CDR2 FNYEAQ come from the germline V gene. The CDR3 DNA follows: TGTGCCAGCAGCTTGGGACAGGGGCCCGGGGAGCTGTTTTTT. Translation: CASSLGQGPGELFF.

V is TRBV30 and J is TRBJ2-2, with D possibly matching TRBD2 (5 bases). Germline V lookup: CDR1 GTSNPN, CDR2 SVGIG (reference sequence). The CDR3 runs to 14 residues. The germline V and J ends were trimmed by 0 bases and 4 bases, with 9 bases remaining between them. The CDR3 reads CAWSVEGSTGELFF. CDR3 bases: TGTGCCTGGAGTGTAGAGGGTAGCACCGGGGAGCTGTTTTTT.

The chain has TRBV18 and TRBJ1-5; D remains ambiguous. CDR3 length equals 14 residues. Germline CDR1 and CDR2: KGHSH and LQKENI. The V end lost 3 bases, the J end lost 4 bases, and 10 bases lay between the germline ends. In nucleotides, the CDR3 is TGTGCCAGCTCACCGCAAGAGGGAAATCAGCCCCAGCATTTT. The encoded protein is CASSPQEGNQPQHF.

The chain carries TRBV19 and TRBJ2-3; 8 bases are a match to TRBD2. Per germline, CDR1 LNHDA and CDR2 SQIVND (reference sequence). The J segment lost 2 bases and the V segment lost 5 bases, leaving 6 bases of the junction unmatched. The CDR3 covers 15 residues. CDR3 residues: CASSLGLAPTDTQYF. CDR3 coding DNA: TGTGCCAGTAGTCTCGGACTAGCACCCACAGATACGCAGTATTTT.

V gene TRBV4-2 combines with J gene TRBJ1-3, with D maybe TRBD1 (5 bases). Trimming removed 5 bases at V and 0 bases at J, with 11 bases between. Germline CDR1 reads LGHNA; CDR2 reads YNFKEQ. This CDR3 is built from 15 residues. CDR3 protein: CASSETESSGNTIYF. The CDR3 nucleotides read TGTGCCAGCAGCGAGACAGAGAGCTCTGGAAACACCATATATTTT.

The rearrangement uses TRBV14 and TRBJ2-6, with D maybe TRBD2 (5 bases). Germline CDR1 and CDR2: SGHDN and FVKESK. V was pared by 4 bases and J by 0 bases, with 13 bases between. There are 17 residues in the CDR3. The CDR3 spells CASSRDIGGSGANVLTF. In DNA, the CDR3 is TGTGCCAGCAGCCGCGACATTGGAGGCTCTGGGGCCAACGTCCTGACTTTC.

The table lists this clone with a count of one. V and J are TRBV7-2 and TRBJ2-7; D possibly corresponds to TRBD2 (7 bases). Trimming took 0 bases from V and 6 from J, leaving 24 bases between them. This CDR3 region has 18 residues. Germline lookup yields CDR1 SGHTA and CDR2 FQGNSA. The CDR3 DNA sequence: TGTGCCAGCAGCTTAGCAGCGGGCGGGGGACAAAAGACTCTCGAGCAGTACGTC. Amino acid sequence: CASSLAAGGGQKTLEQYV.

This clone appeared once. The V call is TRBV7-2, the J call TRBJ2-2, with no clear D. V was shortened by 3 bases and J by 0 bases, with 8 bases between the two germline ends. This CDR3 is built from 15 residues. The germline V gene has CDR1 SGHTA and CDR2 FQGNSA. This CDR3 reads CASSFPPANTGELFF. CDR3 nucleotides: TGTGCCAGCAGCTTTCCCCCAGCGAACACCGGGGAGCTGTTTTTT. The full variable domain, its missing parts supplied by reference TRBV7-2 and TRBJ2-2, is GAGVSQSPSNKVTEKGKDVELRCDPISGHTALYWYRQSLGQGLEFLIYFQGNSAPDKSGLPSDRFSAERTGGSVSTLTIQRTQQEDSAVYLCASSFPPANTGELFFGEGSRLTVL.

V is TRBV7-2 and J is TRBJ1-1; D ambiguous. The CDR3 loop spans 13 amino acids. The germline V gene has CDR1 SGHTA and CDR2 FQGNSA. Trimming took off 1 base at V and 6 bases at J, with 9 bases between the two ends. The CDR3: CASSLGTVAEAFF. The DNA for the CDR3 is TGTGCCAGCAGCTTAGGAACAGTCGCTGAAGCTTTCTTT. The full variable domain, completed using reference TRBV7-2 and TRBJ1-1, is GAGVSQSPSNKVTEKGKDVELRCDPISGHTALYWYRQSLGQGLEFLIYFQGNSAPDKSGLPSDRFSAERTGGSVSTLTIQRTQQEDSAVYLCASSLGTVAEAFFGQGTRLTVV.

The chain is built from TRBV5-4 and TRBJ2-3; D is perhaps TRBD1 (5 bases). The CDR3 sequence is 14 residues long. The V end was cut by 3 bases, the J end by 4 bases, with 12 bases between. Germline-derived CDR1 and CDR2 are SGHNT and YYREEE (reference sequence). The CDR3 region is CASSSKTGPDTQYF. The CDR3 region has the DNA TGTGCCAGCAGCTCAAAAACAGGCCCAGATACGCAGTATTTT.

On this clone itself: Compared with germline, one end of the junction differs, possibly owing to a read error. The chain employs TRBV2 and TRBJ2-5, with 7 bases identical to TRBD2. The length of the CDR3 is 15 residues. Per the germline V gene, CDR1 is SNHLY and CDR2 is FYNNEI. The CDR3 sequence is CAGSQDGLDQETQYF. Written as DNA, the CDR3 is TGTGCCGGCAGCCAGGATGGACTAGATCAAGAGACCCAGTACTTC.